The next 27 T cell receptor beta chains were all read from a single sample in a study of blood T cells in healthy people across ages (dated by TCRdb to the mid-2010s). The library came from 5' RACE. Sequenced using an Illumina HiSeq 2500. A second PCR of 7 to 11 cycles was performed with a sample-barcoded 5' primer and a J-beta primer mix. Through fastp at Q25 and MiXCR, TCRdb rebuilt clones from the public reads, retaining in-frame beta chains. One record per CDR3 amino acid sequence lists the most common genes and DNA. This sample comprises over 600,000 distinct CDR3 sequences, around 38% of them detected only once. The ten top clones hold 30% of the sample. What was sequenced was blood. The source of these receptors is a man at least 80 years old in good health.

The CDR3 reads CASSPQGRINEKLFF. The CDR3 DNA reads as TGTGCCAGCAGCCCTCAAGGACGGATTAATGAAAAACTGTTTTTT. The chain has TRBV5-6 and TRBJ1-4; D gene ambiguous. Germline lookup yields CDR1 SGHDT and CDR2 YYEEEE. V gave up 4 bases and J gave up 4 bases, with 14 bases separating them. CDR3 length equals 15 residues.

This sequence joins TRBV29-1 and TRBJ2-3; TRBD2 agrees at 12 bases. The CDR3 has 15 residues. CDR1 and CDR2 from the germline V gene are SQVTM and ANQGSEA. With V trimmed by 7 bases and J by 7 bases, 12 bases remained unmatched. The CDR3 DNA follows: TGCAGCGGCGAGGGGCTAGCGGGGGGGGGTAATACGCAGTATTTT. Translation: CSGEGLAGGGNTQYF.

This clonotype came up a few times. J is TRBJ2-1 and V is TRBV7-6; D not certain. The V end lost 2 bases, the J end lost 8 bases, and 13 bases lay between the germline ends. CDR1 SGHVS and CDR2 FNYEAQ come from the germline V gene. This CDR3 spans 14 amino acids. In DNA, the CDR3 is TGTGCCAGCAGCTTAAACCCGGGTTCGGATGAGCAGTTCTTC. This gives the protein CASSLNPGSDEQFF.

The chain uses TRBV27 and TRBJ2-1, with 10 nucleotides matching TRBD2. Trimming cost V 6 bases and J 8 bases; bases outside gene matches: 19. CDR3 length: 18 residues. CDR1 and CDR2 from the germline V gene are MNHEY and SMNVEV (reference sequence). The CDR3 loop is CASSLWSRASGSSDEQFF. The DNA of the CDR3 is TGTGCCAGCAGCTTGTGGAGTCGAGCTAGCGGGAGTTCGGATGAGCAGTTCTTC.

This chain uses TRBV20-1 with TRBJ2-3; D possibly matches TRBD1 or TRBD2 (6 bases each). The V and J ends lost 5 bases and 2 bases respectively, with 20 bases between them. The germline V gene has CDR1 DFQATT and CDR2 SNEGSKA (reference sequence). The CDR3 totals 16 residues. As DNA, the CDR3 is TGCAGTGCTTCCCAGCAGTCGGGGGCGTACACAGATACGCAGTATTTT. Protein: CSASQQSGAYTDTQYF.

This clonotype was picked up a small number of times. The CDR3 here is CASSPIRGADTQYF. CDR3 DNA sequence: TGTGCCAGCAGCCCAATAAGGGGGGCAGATACGCAGTATTTT. The rearrangement uses TRBV11-2 and TRBJ2-3, with D perhaps matching TRBD1 or TRBD2 (6 bases each). The CDR3 is made up of 14 amino acids. Trimming took 5 bases from V and 4 from J, leaving 13 bases between them. The germline V gene has CDR1 SGHAT and CDR2 FQNNGV.

The chain uses TRBV6-5 and TRBJ2-7; D is uncertain. V was clipped by 5 bases and J by 5 bases, with 13 bases between them. CDR3 size: 13 residues. Germline V gene lookup returns CDR1 MNHEY and CDR2 SVGAGI. CDR3 coding DNA: TGTGCCAGCAGTCTACGGATCGGAGACGAGCAGTACTTC. Translating gives CASSLRIGDEQYF.

The gene calls are TRBV6-2 or TRBV6-3 and TRBJ1-6; 8 bases match TRBD1. V shed 5 bases and J 7 bases; nucleotides not matched to a gene: 4. Germline values: CDR1 MNHEY, CDR2 SVGEGT. There are 14 residues in the CDR3. The CDR3 spells CASSARTGNSPLHF. The CDR3 DNA is TGTGCCAGCAGTGCCAGGACAGGGAATTCACCCCTCCACTTT.

Concerning this clonotype: This sequence may be a read error, since a much larger clone differs from it by one base. The V and J genes are TRBV4-1 and TRBJ2-7; no clear D. CDR3 length equals 15 residues. The V gene lost 0 bases and the J gene lost 1 base, with 10 bases spanning the gap. Looked up from germline, CDR1 is MGHRA and CDR2 is YSYEKL. DNA of the CDR3: TGCGCCAGCAGCCAAGAGAGCAGGCCTTCCTACGAGCAGTACTTC. Amino acid sequence: CASSQESRPSYEQYF.

The chain has TRBV29-1 and TRBJ2-1; 7 positions agree with TRBD2. Germline V gene lookup returns CDR1 SQVTM and CDR2 ANQGSEA. V dropped 7 bases and J dropped 4; count of bases not matched to a gene: 10. The CDR3 contains 14 residues. The chain's CDR3 is CSAGSGTEYNEQFF. The CDR3 DNA is TGCAGCGCTGGGAGCGGGACTGAATACAATGAGCAGTTCTTC.

The genes are TRBV20-1 and TRBJ1-1; D is ambiguous. The CDR3 is 14 amino acids. Germline CDR1 is DFQATT and CDR2 is SNEGSKA (reference sequence). Trimming shortened V by 3 bases and J by 2 bases, and 13 bases separated the two germline ends. The CDR3 loop is CSASIGYYNTEAFF. In nucleotides, the CDR3 is TGCAGTGCTAGTATAGGCTATTACAACACTGAAGCTTTCTTT.

This chain uses TRBV7-2 with TRBJ1-4; D not certain. V gave up 5 bases and J gave up 4 bases, with 17 bases separating them. Per germline, CDR1 SGHTA and CDR2 FQGNSA. The CDR3 has 16 amino acids. CDR3 amino acids: CASSPRPPGINEKLFF. In DNA form, the CDR3 reads TGTGCCAGCAGCCCACGACCCCCAGGAATTAATGAAAAACTGTTTTTT.

The gene calls are TRBV12-3 or TRBV12-4 and TRBJ1-1; 8 nucleotides line up with TRBD1. This CDR3 has 14 amino acids. V was pared by 7 bases and J by 6 bases, with 10 bases of the junction left unmatched. Written as DNA, the CDR3 is TGTGCCAGCATTATAGAGACAGGGGCTTCTGAAGCTTTCTTT. Protein sequence: CASIIETGASEAFF.

This clonotype has only a few counts. With a much larger clone just one base away, this may be a read error. The chain is built from TRBV7-2 and TRBJ2-1, with TRBD2 matching over 9 bases. Trimming at V came to 5 bases and at J to 10 bases, leaving 12 bases not matched to a gene. Germline assignment: CDR1 SGHTA and CDR2 FQGNSA. The CDR3 has 15 residues. The CDR3 protein is CASSPRAGGGVEQFF. DNA for the CDR3: TGTGCCAGCAGCCCCCGAGCGGGAGGAGGAGTCGAGCAGTTCTTC.

This clonotype turned up a few times. This chain links TRBV29-1 with TRBJ1-5; 7 nucleotides match TRBD1. The CDR3 totals 15 residues. Germline CDR1 is SQVTM and CDR2 is ANQGSEA. J was trimmed by 4 bases and V by 4 bases; bases with no gene match: 10. CDR3 DNA sequence: TGCAGCGTTGTCTTGGGCGGACAGGCTAATCAGCCCCAGCATTTT. Translating it yields CSVVLGGQANQPQHF.

The sample holds a few counts of this clonotype. The CDR3 sequence: CSARGGTGGNEAFF. The CDR3 DNA reads TGCAGTGCTAGAGGTGGGACAGGAGGAAATGAAGCTTTCTTT. This chain uses TRBV20-1 with TRBJ1-1; TRBD1 matches at 8 bases. CDR1 and CDR2 from the germline V gene are DFQATT and SNEGSKA (reference sequence). This CDR3 comprises 14 residues. The V gene end was trimmed by 1 base and the J gene end by 7 bases; junction bases not matched to a gene: 8.

The chain recombines TRBV5-1 with TRBJ1-1, with 12 positions matching TRBD1. Per germline, CDR1 SGHRS and CDR2 YFSETQ. The CDR3 covers 19 residues. The J segment lost 1 base and the V segment lost 3 bases, leaving 13 bases of the junction unmatched. The CDR3 spells CASSYPLGTGGAPNTEAFF. DNA for the CDR3: TGCGCCAGCAGCTACCCCCTAGGGACAGGGGGCGCCCCGAACACTGAAGCTTTCTTT.

This clonotype was found a few times. The chain recombines TRBV7-2 with TRBJ2-3, with 10 bases lining up with TRBD2. The CDR3 covers 17 residues. Germline CDR1 SGHTA, CDR2 FQGNSA. The V segment lost 2 bases and the J segment 2 bases; nucleotides outside the gene matches: 7. In DNA, the CDR3 is TGTGCCAGCAGCTTATCCAGGACTAGCGGAAACACAGATACGCAGTATTTT. Translating gives CASSLSRTSGNTDTQYF.

This clonotype was seen only a few times. The rearrangement links TRBV7-2 to TRBJ2-2; D not certain. The germline V gene encodes CDR1 SGHTA and CDR2 FQGNSA. The V and J ends lost 1 base and 4 bases respectively, with 13 bases between them. CDR3 size: 16 residues. CDR3 loop: CASSLVTAAGTGELFF. As DNA, the CDR3 is TGTGCCAGCAGCTTAGTCACGGCGGCAGGCACCGGGGAGCTGTTTTTT.

V usage is TRBV6-2 or TRBV6-3 and J usage is TRBJ2-5; TRBD2 matches at 8 bases. The length of the CDR3 is 15 residues. Losses at the gene ends were 5 bases for V and 3 bases for J; bases not matched to a gene: 8. Looked up from germline, CDR1 is MNHEY and CDR2 is SVGEGT. The CDR3 DNA reads TGTGCCAGCAGTAACCCCCGGCGGGAGGAAGAGACCCAGTACTTC. It yields the protein CASSNPRREEETQYF.

This rearrangement joins TRBV9 to TRBJ2-5; no clear D. The CDR3 extends over 16 amino acids. V dropped 1 base and J dropped 3 bases, with 16 bases sitting between them. CDR1 is SGDLS and CDR2 is YYNGEE in the germline V gene. The CDR3 DNA is TGTGCCAGCAGCGTAAACGTCGGCAACATGGAAGAGACCCAGTACTTC. This gives the protein CASSVNVGNMEETQYF. Together with reference TRBV9 and TRBJ2-5, the CDR3 gives the full variable domain: DSGVTQTPKHLITATGQRVTLRCSPRSGDLSVYWYQQSLDQGLQFLIQYYNGEERAKGNILERFSAQQFPDLHSELNLSSLELGDSALYFCASSVNVGNMEETQYFGPGTRLLVL.

Of note for this clonotype: A far larger clone is one nucleotide away, so this likely arose from a read error. The chain carries TRBV29-1 and TRBJ2-7, with 7 bases matching TRBD1. Germline V lookup: CDR1 SQVTM, CDR2 ANQGSEA. The CDR3 is 11 amino acids. In nucleotides, the CDR3 is TGCAGCGTTGGCCGACAGGGCGAGCAGCACTTC. Translating it yields CSVGRQGEQHF.

This clonotype was found a few times. This chain links TRBV7-2 with TRBJ2-4; perhaps TRBD1 as D (7 bases). V lost 2 bases and J lost 13, with 9 bases in between. CDR1 SGHTA and CDR2 FQGNSA come from the germline V gene. The CDR3 runs to 11 residues. The CDR3 sequence is CASSLSGGQYF. The CDR3 DNA sequence: TGTGCCAGCAGCTTATCAGGGGGGCAGTACTTC.

A single count supports this clonotype. The CDR3, as DNA: TGTGCCAGCAGCTTTCCTTCGGAGACCCAGTACTTC. Its protein product is CASSFPSETQYF. J is TRBJ2-5 and V is TRBV7-2; D ambiguous. With 3 bases removed from V and 5 bases from J, the gap between germline ends came to 7 bases. The V gene's germline CDR1 is SGHTA and CDR2 FQGNSA. This CDR3 spans 12 amino acids.

The rearrangement uses TRBV9 and TRBJ2-1; D remains ambiguous. V lost 0 bases to trimming and J lost 10 bases, with 14 bases between them. CDR3 length: 14 amino acids. From germline, CDR1 is SGDLS and CDR2 YYNGEE. This CDR3 reads CASSVVPQTYEQFF. The CDR3 DNA sequence: TGTGCCAGCAGCGTAGTTCCACAAACCTACGAGCAGTTCTTC. Full variable domain (remainder filled in from reference TRBV9 and TRBJ2-1): DSGVTQTPKHLITATGQRVTLRCSPRSGDLSVYWYQQSLDQGLQFLIQYYNGEERAKGNILERFSAQQFPDLHSELNLSSLELGDSALYFCASSVVPQTYEQFFGPGTRLTVL.

Worth noting for this clonotype: A read error may be the cause here, since a much bigger clone is one base away. This chain joins TRBV5-5 and TRBJ2-5, with D perhaps assigned TRBD1 or TRBD2 (5 bases each). The J call may be in error: the DNA end matches TRBJ2-7 better. This CDR3 has 13 residues. Germline V lookup: CDR1 SGHKS, CDR2 YYEKEE (reference sequence). The CDR3 spells CASSLGGINEQYF. CDR3 nucleotides: TGTGCCAGCAGCTTGGGGGGGATTAACGAGCAGTACTTC.

This chain links TRBV12-3 or TRBV12-4 with TRBJ1-4, with 8 bases aligning to TRBD1. CDR3 length: 15 residues. The J segment lost 3 bases and the V segment lost 6 bases, leaving 6 bases of the junction unmatched. This CDR3 is CASRPEQGANEKLFF. CDR3 DNA sequence: TGTGCCAGCAGGCCGGAACAGGGGGCTAATGAAAAACTGTTTTTT.